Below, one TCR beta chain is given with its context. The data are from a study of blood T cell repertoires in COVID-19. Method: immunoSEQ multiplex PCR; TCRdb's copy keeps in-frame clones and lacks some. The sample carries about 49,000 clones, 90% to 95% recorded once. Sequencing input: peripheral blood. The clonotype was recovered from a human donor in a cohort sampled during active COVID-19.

CDR3 in amino acids: CASHPTGIRGSTDTQYF. CDR3 nucleotides: TGTGCCAGCCACCCCACAGGGATACGAGGGAGCACAGATACGCAGTATTTT. The chain recombines TRBV5-5 with TRBJ2-3; tentative D call: TRBD1 (6 bases). The CDR3 runs to 17 residues. The germline gives CDR1 SGHKS, CDR2 YYEKEE (reference sequence). The V gene lost 7 bases and the J gene lost 0 bases, with 21 bases spanning the gap.